The 23 T cell receptor beta chains presented below share a single source sample, sequenced in a study of T cells in Graves' hyperthyroidism and ophthalmopathy. RNA transcripts served as the template for amplifying TCR beta CDR3 regions. TCR CDR3 underwent first-round RT-PCR with the HTBI primer set. Each CDR3 protein is one row after TCRdb ran MiXCR on the multiplex PCR reads. The sample has 500,000 to 700,000 distinct CDR3 sequences; 16% are singletons. Sequencing input: blood. The receptors come from a woman younger than 30 with Graves' hyperthyroidism.

This clonotype has more than one count but fewer than ten. The rearrangement uses TRBV2 and TRBJ1-6; TRBD1 aligns across 9 bases. The CDR3 extends over 16 amino acids. CDR1 SNHLY and CDR2 FYNNEI come from the germline V gene. Unmatched junction bases numbered 7, after V lost 8 bases and J lost 2 bases. This CDR3 reads CASVRTGVTYNSPLHF. The CDR3, as DNA: TGTGCCAGCGTGCGGACAGGGGTGACCTATAATTCACCCCTCCACTTT.

This clonotype was detected a few times. V usage is TRBV5-1 and J usage is TRBJ1-2; a possible D gene is TRBD1 (5 bases). This CDR3 comprises 15 residues. V was pared by 0 bases and J by 5 bases, with 14 bases between. Germline assignment: CDR1 SGHRS and CDR2 YFSETQ. The CDR3 DNA follows: TGCGCCAGCAGCTTGGGGGCAGGGTCAATTTATGGCTACACCTTC. Protein: CASSLGAGSIYGYTF.

This chain links TRBV20-1 with TRBJ2-1; the match to TRBD2 covers 9 bases. The V gene end was trimmed by 6 bases and the J gene end by 15 bases; junction bases not matched to a gene: 9. This CDR3 is 11 amino acids long. Germline V CDR1 and CDR2: DFQATT, SNEGSKA (reference sequence). The CDR3 sequence: CSAAVAGEGFF. Here the CDR3 DNA reads TGCAGTGCAGCAGTAGCGGGAGAGGGGTTCTTC.

This clonotype came up a few times. The gene calls are TRBV27 and TRBJ1-5; possible D gene TRBD1, 5 bases. Germline V CDR1 and CDR2: MNHEY, SMNVEV (reference sequence). The CDR3 spans 15 residues. Between the trimmed V and J ends, which lost 3 bases and 5 bases, there was a span of 14 bases. CDR3 DNA: TGTGCCAGCAGTTTGGAAGGCAGGGTGGATCAGCCCCAGCATTTT. Translation gives CASSLEGRVDQPQHF.

This clonotype occurred a few times. The rearrangement joins TRBV2 to TRBJ2-1, with 8 bases aligning to TRBD2. The CDR3 spans 14 residues. The germline V gene encodes CDR1 SNHLY and CDR2 FYNNEI. V shed 10 bases and J 4 bases; nucleotides not matched to a gene: 9. The CDR3 is CATVPGLGYNEQFF. CDR3 bases: TGTGCCACCGTACCGGGACTAGGATACAATGAGCAGTTCTTC.

This clonotype was counted ten times or more. CDR3 protein: CASSGYAENIQYF. DNA for the CDR3: TGTGCCAGCAGCGGCTATGCTGAAAACATTCAGTACTTC. The gene calls are TRBV12-3 or TRBV12-4 and TRBJ2-4; no clear D gene. The CDR3 is 13 residues long. V lost 6 bases and J 5 bases, leaving 11 bases between the germline ends.

In regard to this clonotype: A much larger clonotype is one base distant, so this may be a read error. The rearrangement links TRBV7-2 to TRBJ2-1, with 9 bases aligning to TRBD2. The CDR3 has 17 amino acids. V lost 4 bases and J lost 2; bases outside the gene matches: 9. Per the germline V gene, CDR1 is SGHTA and CDR2 is FQGNSA. CDR3 DNA: TGTGCCAGCAGCTGGCGGAGCGGGAGGAGCCCCTACAATGAGCAGTTCTTC. Protein: CASSWRSGRSPYNEQFF.

This clonotype was detected ten times or more. This chain links TRBV12-3 or TRBV12-4 with TRBJ2-7, with D perhaps TRBD1 (5 bases). Trimming took 0 bases from V and 0 from J, leaving 12 bases between them. This CDR3 is 16 amino acids long. Here the CDR3 reads CASSLAGPQYSYEQYF. CDR3 DNA sequence: TGTGCCAGCAGTTTAGCGGGGCCCCAATACTCCTACGAGCAGTACTTC.

V and J are TRBV19 and TRBJ2-7, with D tentatively TRBD1 (6 bases). Looked up from germline, CDR1 is LNHDA and CDR2 is SQIVND (reference sequence). CDR3 length equals 15 residues. Trimming shortened V by 4 bases and J by 3 bases, and 16 bases separated the two germline ends. This chain's CDR3 is CASSTQGRGGYEQYF. Here the CDR3 DNA reads TGTGCCAGTAGTACTCAGGGGAGAGGAGGCTACGAGCAGTACTTC.

This clonotype came up many times. The gene calls are TRBV7-2 and TRBJ2-3; D possibly corresponds to TRBD1 (5 bases). The V gene lost 6 bases and the J gene lost 0 bases, with 10 bases spanning the gap. Germline CDR1 reads SGHTA; CDR2 reads FQGNSA. This CDR3 comprises 14 residues. In nucleotides, the CDR3 is TGTGCCAGCAGAAGGGGATCTAGCACAGATACGCAGTATTTT. It codes for CASRRGSSTDTQYF.

There are a few counts of this clonotype. The chain has TRBV6-2 or TRBV6-3 and TRBJ2-7; 12 bases are a match to TRBD2. CDR1 MNHEY and CDR2 SVGEGT come from the germline V gene. V lost 6 bases, J lost 2 bases, and 11 bases stayed unmatched. This CDR3 has 17 residues. The CDR3 DNA is TGTGCCAGCAGACCCATTACTAGCGGGGGGCCCACCTACGAGCAGTACTTC. This encodes CASRPITSGGPTYEQYF.

This clonotype was detected only a few times. The CDR3 DNA reads TGTGCCAGCAGTTGGACCAGGCTCAATCAGCCCCAGCATTTT. Translating gives CASSWTRLNQPQHF. The gene calls are TRBV27 and TRBJ1-5; D not certain. This CDR3 is built from 14 residues. The V end was cut by 4 bases, the J end by 3 bases, with 10 bases between. CDR1 is MNHEY, CDR2 SMNVEV, per germline (reference sequence).

Points on this clonotype: A much larger clone lies a single base off, so this may be a read error. V and J are TRBV30 and TRBJ1-2; no clear D. There are 14 residues in the CDR3. Trimming removed 5 bases from V and 3 bases from J, with 16 bases in between. CDR1 is GTSNPN, CDR2 SVGIG, per germline (reference sequence). The DNA of the CDR3 is TGTGCCTGGGGCGCCGGGGTGTATGACTATGGCTACACCTTC. Its protein product is CAWGAGVYDYGYTF.

This clonotype was picked up a small number of times. J is TRBJ2-6 and V is TRBV6-2 or TRBV6-3; D unresolved. The germline gives CDR1 MNHEY, CDR2 SVGEGT. The CDR3 is made up of 14 amino acids. With 1 base removed from V and 0 bases from J, the gap between germline ends came to 1 base. DNA of the CDR3: TGTGCCAGCAGTTACTTCTCTGGGGCCAACGTCCTGACTTTC. Amino acid sequence: CASSYFSGANVLTF.

Comment on this clonotype: Given a much more abundant clone one base away, this may be a read error. The chain has TRBV12-3 or TRBV12-4 and TRBJ2-1; D is ambiguous. With 2 bases removed from V and 2 bases from J, the gap between germline ends came to 22 bases. The CDR3 totals 19 residues. CDR3 DNA sequence: TGTGCCAGCAGTTTATCCGCCGGTCCAAAACAGAGCCCCTACAATGAGCAGTTCTTC. Encoded protein: CASSLSAGPKQSPYNEQFF.

This clonotype was picked up many times. J is TRBJ1-6 and V is TRBV20-1; 7 bases are a match to TRBD1. The CDR3 is 13 residues long. Trimming cost V 5 bases and J 6 bases; bases outside gene matches: 4. Germline values: CDR1 DFQATT, CDR2 SNEGSKA (reference sequence). DNA of the CDR3: TGCAGTGCTCCCGGGACAGCTAATTCACCCCTCCACTTT. It is translated as CSAPGTANSPLHF.

This clonotype was observed a single time. The chain uses TRBV30 and TRBJ2-7, with D perhaps matching TRBD1 (6 bases). Germline V gene sequence: CDR1 GTSNPN, CDR2 SVGIG (reference sequence). V lost 0 bases to trimming and J lost 0 bases, with 6 bases between them. The CDR3 totals 13 residues. This CDR3 is CAWSVQGSYEQYF. The CDR3 DNA reads TGTGCCTGGAGTGTACAGGGCTCCTACGAGCAGTACTTC.

About this clonotype: This sequence may be a read error, since a much larger clone differs from it by one base. This chain links TRBV2 with TRBJ1-1; TRBD1 might be the D (5 bases). The length of the CDR3 is 13 residues. V was clipped by 3 bases and J by 3 bases, with 8 bases between them. Germline V gene sequence: CDR1 SNHLY, CDR2 FYNNEI. In nucleotides, the CDR3 is TGTGCCAGCAGTGACAGGGTGGACACTGAAGCTTTCTTT. It translates to CASSDRVDTEAFF.

This clonotype was picked up many times. The chain combines TRBV5-6 with TRBJ1-2, with 11 bases identical to TRBD1. CDR3 size: 15 residues. Germline V gene sequence: CDR1 SGHDT, CDR2 YYEEEE. The trim removed 4 bases at V and 7 bases at J, leaving 9 bases unmatched. CDR3 coding DNA: TGTGCCAGCAGCACCCCAGGACAGGGGGCGTTTGGCTACACCTTC. This encodes CASSTPGQGAFGYTF.

This clonotype was counted ten times or more. The J gene is TRBJ2-6, the V gene TRBV10-3, with TRBD1 as a possible D gene (5 bases). The germline CDR1 and CDR2 sequences are ENHRY and SYGVKD. The CDR3 runs 16 residues. V was cut by 3 bases and J by 2 bases, with 11 bases left in between. For the CDR3, the DNA is TGTGCCATCAGTGACTCGCTGACAGCTGGGGCCAACGTCCTGACTTTC. Protein sequence: CAISDSLTAGANVLTF.

Remarks on this clonotype: A read error may produce the germline difference seen at one junction end. The chain uses TRBV20-1 and TRBJ2-5, with D perhaps TRBD2 (7 bases). The CDR3 loop spans 13 amino acids. Per germline, CDR1 DFQATT and CDR2 SNEGSKA (reference sequence). The CDR3 is CSARGGGQETQHF. CDR3 in DNA: TGCAGTGCTAGAGGGGGGGGCCAAGAGACCCAGCACTTC.

Ten or more counts support this clonotype. The chain uses TRBV20-1 and TRBJ1-2; the D gene is possibly TRBD1 (6 bases). Germline-derived CDR1 and CDR2 are DFQATT and SNEGSKA (reference sequence). This CDR3 spans 11 amino acids. V lost 6 bases and J lost 4, with 9 bases in between. The CDR3 DNA is TGCAGTGCCACGGACAGCTATGGCTACACCTTC. It codes for CSATDSYGYTF.

This chain joins TRBV7-9 and TRBJ2-2; weak D call: TRBD2 (6 bases). Looked up from germline, CDR1 is SEHNR and CDR2 is FQNEAQ (reference sequence). The CDR3 extends over 16 amino acids. V was cut by 0 bases and J by 1 base, with 9 bases left in between. CDR3 coding DNA: TGTGCCAGCAGCTTAGCGCCTAGCGAGAACACCGGGGAGCTGTTTTTT. Encoded protein: CASSLAPSENTGELFF.